These T cell receptor beta chains were read from a single sample in a study of cytomegalovirus exposure and HLA in healthy donors. Measured with immunoSEQ multiplex PCR; TCRdb has only the in-frame clones, and not every one. This repertoire shows 80,000 to 100,000 clones, 70% to 75% found once; its top ten account for approximately 15%. The sample consisted of PBMCs. The receptor source for this set is a woman younger than 35 in good health and CMV-seropositive. Each CDR3 is given with its conserved first and last residue. Fields, in order: V gene, CDR3 length, CDR3 protein.

V: TRBV7-3
length: 16
CDR3: CASSPLAGGSHNEQFF

V: TRBV4-2
length: 15
CDR3: CASSPTATIDTEAFF

V: TRBV5-1
length: 14
CDR3: CASSVAPGLYGYTF

V: TRBV27
length: 14
CDR3: CASTSGDRDEKLFF

V: TRBV27
length: 15
CDR3: CASSLGLAGAGEQYF

V: TRBV19
length: 14
CDR3: CASSRGQGRLEQYF

V: TRBV28
length: 15
CDR3: CASRVSRRANQPQHF

V: TRBV7-2
length: 16
CDR3: CASSKTGTSGVHEQYF

V: TRBV5-1
length: 16
CDR3: CASSSGLGVGNTEAFF

V: TRBV28
length: 15
CDR3: CASSLGLAHSYEQYF

V: TRBV27
length: 15
CDR3: CASSLYKTGDTEAFF

V: TRBV30
length: 14
CDR3: CAWIRDRDVRGYTF

V: TRBV5-6
length: 12
CDR3: CASTREFGEAFF

V: TRBV5-6
length: 12
CDR3: CASSSGFHEQYF

V: TRBV4-2
length: 16
CDR3: CASSQDIRDIQETQYF

V: TRBV11-3
length: 15
CDR3: CASSPRTGSSYEQYF

V: TRBV9
length: 12
CDR3: CASSVPGGEQYF

V: TRBV5-1
length: 14
CDR3: CASRRTVSGNTIYF

V: TRBV29-1
length: 12
CDR3: CSVEATYNEQFF

V: TRBV15
length: 15
CDR3: CATSRAGVGEYEQYF

V: TRBV6-1
length: 15
CDR3: CASSGPGQGSYEQYF

V: TRBV7-6
length: 13
CDR3: CASSPGSTDTQYF

V: TRBV6-5
length: 14
CDR3: CASSWKGVGFGYTF

V: TRBV11-2
length: 15
CDR3: CASSSQGAGGNTIYF

V: TRBV19
length: 12
CDR3: CASSILGNTIYF

V: TRBV10-3
length: 15
CDR3: CAISGRQGVGETQYF

V: TRBV18
length: 15
CDR3: CASSLRLADYNEQFF

V: TRBV4-3
length: 16
CDR3: CASSQEGQGGYEKLFF

V: TRBV7-3
length: 13
CDR3: CASSLDRVSGYTF

V: TRBV18
length: 16
CDR3: CASSPIRTGWHYGYTF

V: TRBV27
length: 15
CDR3: CASSLSTGGSYEQYF

V: TRBV5-1
length: 15
CDR3: CASSRGGGSTDTQYF

V: TRBV30
length: 13
CDR3: CAWSDAGGTEAFF

V: TRBV4-2
length: 14
CDR3: CASSPSEESTEAFF

V: TRBV4-2
length: 16
CDR3: CASSQDFRDRVKTQYF

V: TRBV28
length: 14
CDR3: CASSQVGRPKPQHF

V: TRBV19
length: 16
CDR3: CASSTTGLWSDTEAFF

V: TRBV18
length: 13
CDR3: CASSFGRGETQYF

V: TRBV6-5
length: 15
CDR3: CASSPTGFADYGYTF

V: TRBV6-1
length: 19
CDR3: CVSSGSHSGTGTYSRGYTF

V: TRBV6-5
length: 13
CDR3: CASSQGASYEQYF

V: TRBV29-1
length: 13
CDR3: CSGGQGLGDGYTF

V: TRBV7-6
length: 18
CDR3: CASSARQVPPLDPYGYTF

V: TRBV5-6
length: 14
CDR3: CASSFIWTGDGYTF

V: TRBV7-9
length: 13
CDR3: CASSFQGARGYTF

V: TRBV7-2
length: 17
CDR3: CASSLPLGGGSYNEQFF

V: TRBV6-5
length: 14
CDR3: CASSELAGTYGYTF

V: TRBV5-1
length: 16
CDR3: CASTPEVGWSGNTIYF

V: TRBV5-1
length: 19
CDR3: CASSRTHDQGRQRDYGYTF

V: TRBV7-2
length: 15
CDR3: CASSNDGRGRQPQHF

V: TRBV4-1
length: 16
CDR3: CASSFRAGQGSYEQYF

V: TRBV2
length: 13
CDR3: CASTAEYESEQFF

V: TRBV7-8
length: 15
CDR3: CASSLGTGAHYGYTF

V: TRBV27
length: 14
CDR3: CASSLGGQGYGYTF

V: TRBV29-1
length: 11
CDR3: CSALTGSEQYF

V: TRBV7-2
length: 16
CDR3: CASSTYGDYGINEQFF

V: TRBV7-8
length: 14
CDR3: CASSQGVANYGYTF

V: TRBV7-8
length: 14
CDR3: CASSWTSSYNEQFF

V: TRBV19
length: 16
CDR3: CASSSQGVTVTDTQYF